These 9 T cell receptor beta chains were all obtained from the same sample, sequenced in a study of human T cells and chemical hapten exposure. Time point of the sample: patch test 3, about 24 weeks after DPC sensitization. Treatment meaning: therapeutic diphenylcyclopropenone sensitization with weekly scalp DPC. TCRdb redid the calling of the RACE reads with MiXCR, one entry per CDR3 protein. The repertoire holds about 190,000 distinct CDR3 sequences, about 22% seen once, with 2% to 3% in the top ten. The sample was whole blood, taken in connection with sensitization to the hapten diphenylcyclopropenone (DPC). Every receptor here comes from a woman between 35 and 50 years old with alopecia areata. Some clones in this sample may be carry-over from other donors' samples.

The rearrangement links TRBV7-9 to TRBJ2-7; 8 bases line up with TRBD1. Germline-derived CDR1 and CDR2 are SEHNR and FQNEAQ (reference sequence). J was trimmed by 5 bases and V by 3 bases; bases with no gene match: 6. This CDR3 region has 14 residues. The CDR3 reads CASSFRDRFHEQYF. As DNA, the CDR3 is TGTGCCAGCAGCTTCCGGGACAGGTTCCACGAGCAGTACTTC.

The V and J genes are TRBV2 and TRBJ2-1, with D perhaps TRBD1 (6 bases). Germline-derived CDR1 and CDR2 are SNHLY and FYNNEI. V lost 9 bases to trimming and J lost 9 bases, with 15 bases between them. The CDR3 sequence is 12 residues long. The CDR3 is CARGLGQREQFF. CDR3 bases: TGTGCCAGAGGGCTGGGACAACGTGAGCAGTTCTTC.

CDR3 protein: CASSYTFSGGKTYEQYF. The CDR3, as DNA: TGTGCCAGCAGTTACACTTTCTCAGGGGGTAAAACCTACGAGCAGTACTTC. The chain recombines TRBV6-5 with TRBJ2-7; the match to TRBD1 covers 7 bases. The germline V gene encodes CDR1 MNHEY and CDR2 SVGAGI. CDR3 length: 17 residues. V lost 2 bases to trimming and J lost 2 bases; unmatched junction nucleotides: 12.

J is TRBJ2-5 and V is TRBV6-5; 7 positions agree with TRBD1. The germline gives CDR1 MNHEY, CDR2 SVGAGI. The CDR3 is 14 residues long. Unmatched junction bases numbered 9, after V lost 6 bases and J lost 5 bases. The CDR3 sequence is CASSLLRGPETQYF. DNA for the CDR3: TGTGCCAGCAGCCTCCTTAGGGGGCCGGAGACCCAGTACTTC.

The chain couples TRBV7-9 to TRBJ2-7; D not certain. The CDR3 is 14 amino acids. Trimming removed 1 base at V and 6 bases at J, with 13 bases between. Germline V gene sequence: CDR1 SEHNR, CDR2 FQNEAQ (reference sequence). CDR3 DNA: TGTGCCAGCAGCTTAGGTAACCGCCCGAGCGAGCAGTACTTC. Protein sequence: CASSLGNRPSEQYF.

The V gene is TRBV29-1, the J gene TRBJ2-3; 8 bases fit TRBD2. The CDR3 runs to 16 residues. V shed 7 bases and J 1 base; nucleotides not matched to a gene: 13. Germline-derived CDR1 and CDR2 are SQVTM and ANQGSEA. The CDR3 loop reads CSAKGASGLGTDTQYF. The CDR3 nucleotides read TGCAGCGCCAAGGGCGCTAGCGGGCTGGGCACAGATACGCAGTATTTT.

The chain has TRBV6-1 and TRBJ2-1, with D perhaps TRBD1 (5 bases). Trimming left V 5 bases short and J 4 bases short, with 9 bases between. Germline V gene data show CDR1 as MNHNS and CDR2 as SASEGT. CDR3 size: 13 residues. CDR3 sequence: CASSKRGYNEQFF. In DNA, the CDR3 is TGTGCCAGCAGTAAAAGGGGTTACAATGAGCAGTTCTTC.

The chain employs TRBV12-3 or TRBV12-4 and TRBJ2-5; D may be TRBD1 or TRBD2 (5 bases each). Trimming removed 6 bases at V and 3 bases at J, with 11 bases between. CDR3 size: 13 residues. CDR3 DNA sequence: TGTGCCAGCAGACCGGGACCCGAAGAGACCCAGTACTTC. Translated, it gives CASRPGPEETQYF.

V usage is TRBV3-1 and J usage is TRBJ2-7, with D unclear. V shed 4 bases and J shed 7 bases, with 8 bases lying between them. Germline V gene sequence: CDR1 LGHDT, CDR2 YNNKEL (reference sequence). There are 11 residues in the CDR3. The CDR3 is CASSRQREQYF. In DNA, the CDR3 is TGTGCCAGCAGCCGCCAGCGTGAGCAGTACTTC.